The T cell receptor beta chain described here comes from a study of cytomegalovirus exposure and HLA in healthy donors. The overall study: One earlier analysis, a look at about 179 million T cells, found roughly 110 million unique TCR beta sequences.

Both 60 Vbeta primers and 13 Jbeta primers went into the PCR. Some clones are missing from TCRdb's copy, which holds only in-frame ones; the method was immunoSEQ multiplex PCR. Of 100,000 to 150,000 clones listed, 75% to 85% were seen once; the top ten hold around 1.2%. The study's findings and limits: Previously analyzed data showed that most TCR beta V segments were productive at a frequency of about 87% or about 30%. Across all donors, roughly uniform sequencing depth was an assumption of the presence/absence analyses. A cluster of highly shared sequence variants was likely a sequencing artifact.

This clone was counted only a few times. Its antigen is not identified. The sequenced material came from PBMCs. The clonotype comes from a girl aged 2-10 years in good health and CMV-seronegative.

Written as DNA, the CDR3 is TGCGCCAGCAGCTTGGTCTCAGGGGGGTTGTGGGACTACGAGCAGTACTTC. Residues: CASSLVSGGLWDYEQYF. The chain recombines TRBV5-1 with TRBJ2-7; tentative D call: TRBD1 (7 bases). The CDR3 contains 17 residues. Trimming took 0 bases from V and 3 from J, leaving 19 bases between them. CDR1 is SGHRS, CDR2 YFSETQ, per germline.